The 10 T cell receptor beta chains in this list originate from one sample, sequenced in a study of cytomegalovirus exposure and HLA in healthy donors. Primers included in the PCR were 60 Vbeta and 13 Jbeta primers. Profiled with immunoSEQ multiplex PCR; TCRdb holds only in-frame clones, not every one. The table includes 120,000 to 150,000 clones, 80% to 85% detected once. The specimen was PBMCs. Receptors originate from a woman between 25 and 40 years old in good health and CMV-seronegative.

This rearrangement joins TRBV6-1 to TRBJ2-5; 10 positions match TRBD1. CDR3 length: 14 residues. Germline loops: CDR1 MNHNS, CDR2 SASEGT. Unmatched junction bases numbered 6, after V lost 6 bases and J lost 5 bases. CDR3 nucleotide sequence: TGTGCCAGCAGCCTGACAGGGGGCGCGGAGACCCAGTACTTC. Protein product: CASSLTGGAETQYF.

This chain uses TRBV7-2 with TRBJ2-5; D unresolved. V gave up 2 bases and J gave up 5 bases, with 6 bases separating them. This CDR3 comprises 12 residues. Germline-derived CDR1 and CDR2 are SGHTA and FQGNSA. The CDR3: CASSLWAETQYF. Here the CDR3 DNA reads TGTGCCAGCAGCTTATGGGCTGAGACCCAGTACTTC.

The V call is TRBV6-5, the J call TRBJ2-5, with no clear D. Trimming shortened V by 0 bases and J by 5 bases, and 10 bases separated the two germline ends. CDR3 length equals 14 residues. Germline V CDR1 and CDR2: MNHEY, SVGAGI. The CDR3 protein is CASSYSSRPETQYF. The CDR3 nucleotides read TGTGCCAGCAGTTACTCGTCGCGCCCGGAGACCCAGTACTTC.

CDR3 coding DNA: TGTGCCAGCAGGGCGTTGGGAGATGGCTACACCTTC. Its translation is CASRALGDGYTF. The rearrangement uses TRBV2 and TRBJ1-2, with D unresolved. This CDR3 is built from 12 residues. Looked up from germline, CDR1 is SNHLY and CDR2 is FYNNEI. V lost 6 bases to trimming and J lost 6 bases, with 11 bases between them.

The V gene is TRBV11-2, the J gene TRBJ2-7; unclear D gene. CDR3 length: 15 residues. Germline loops: CDR1 SGHAT, CDR2 FQNNGV. The V and J ends lost 2 bases and 3 bases respectively, with 14 bases between them. CDR3 region: CASSLRPTHLYEQYF. CDR3 coding DNA: TGTGCCAGCAGCTTAAGGCCGACTCATCTCTACGAGCAGTACTTC.

The chain links TRBV29-1 to TRBJ2-1; perhaps TRBD2 as D (6 bases). Per germline, CDR1 SQVTM and CDR2 ANQGSEA. The V and J ends lost 3 bases and 8 bases respectively, with 14 bases between them. The CDR3 covers 13 residues. Here the CDR3 reads CSVEERAPYEQFF. The CDR3 DNA reads TGCAGCGTTGAGGAGCGGGCCCCGTATGAGCAGTTCTTC.

The chain links TRBV7-2 to TRBJ2-5; TRBD1 might be the D (5 bases). The CDR3 sequence is 15 residues long. Germline V gives CDR1 SGHTA, CDR2 FQGNSA. V was cut by 1 base and J by 1 base, with 10 bases left in between. The CDR3, as DNA: TGTGCCAGCAGCTTAGTAGGGGTCTCCCAAGAGACCCAGTACTTC. This codes for CASSLVGVSQETQYF.

The V and J genes are TRBV29-1 and TRBJ1-1; TRBD1 might be the D (5 bases). Trimming took off 6 bases at V and 3 bases at J, with 14 bases between the two ends. This CDR3 comprises 13 residues. Per the germline V gene, CDR1 is SQVTM and CDR2 is ANQGSEA. The CDR3 spells CSVPGGGDTEAFF. The DNA of the CDR3 is TGCAGCGTACCCGGGGGAGGGGACACTGAAGCTTTCTTT.

This sequence joins TRBV6-6 and TRBJ2-6, with TRBD1 as a possible D gene (6 bases). This CDR3 spans 16 amino acids. V was shortened by 4 bases and J by 0 bases, with 10 bases between the two germline ends. Germline CDR1 is MNHNY and CDR2 is SVGAGI (reference sequence). The CDR3 here is CASSSQGRSGANVLTF. The CDR3 DNA reads TGTGCCAGCAGTTCTCAGGGGCGCTCTGGGGCCAACGTCCTGACTTTC.

This clone appeared a single time. This chain connects TRBV5-1 to TRBJ2-3; 8 nucleotides match TRBD2. CDR1 SGHRS and CDR2 YFSETQ come from the germline V gene. The CDR3 length is 15 residues. The V gene end was trimmed by 4 bases and the J gene end by 0 bases; junction bases not matched to a gene: 4. The CDR3 bases are TGCGCCAGCAGCAGCGGGGGAACTAGCACAGATACGCAGTATTTT. Its translation is CASSSGGTSTDTQYF.